This TCR beta chain was sequenced in a study of T cells after yellow fever vaccination. Across the study: Fractions with few cells were prepared using SMART-Seq v4 Ultra Low Input.

Germline CDR1 SGHAT, CDR2 FQDESV (reference sequence). CDR3 size: 13 residues. The germline V and J ends were trimmed by 3 bases and 6 bases, with 8 bases remaining between them. Overall study results and limits: Weaker, the secondary response had a peak occurring faster, on day 5 versus 15.

By 5'RACE template switching, TCR cDNA was produced, with a universal primer site and UMIs added in the process. A single record per CDR3 protein comes from TCRdb applying MiXCR to the 5' RACE reads. Found here are 150,000 to 200,000 distinct CDR3 sequences, approximately 6.2% of them singletons; the top ten hold roughly 3%. Ten or more counts support this clonotype. What it recognizes is unknown. This TCR derives from a man younger than 30 who received the YFV17D yellow fever vaccine. This rearrangement joins TRBV11-1 to TRBJ2-2; D gene unclear. The specimen was CD4+ T cells sorted from PBMCs, collected on the day of the first yellow fever vaccination. CDR3 in amino acids: CASSFYSAGELFF. Here the CDR3 DNA reads TGTGCCAGCAGCTTTTACAGTGCCGGGGAGCTGTTTTTT.